The rows below give T cell receptor beta chains drawn from one sample of a study of a mutant IDH1 vaccine in newly diagnosed glioma. Their recognized antigens are unknown. Some clones are missing from TCRdb's copy, which holds only in-frame ones; the method was immunoSEQ multiplex PCR. The sample has roughly 70,000 clones, approximately 87% seen once. The sequencing here drew on PBMCs, taken from a glioma patient whose treatment included an IDH1 peptide vaccine. The source is a man younger than 35 with glioma. CDR3s include the opening cysteine and the closing phenylalanine or tryptophan. Fields, in order: CDR3 protein, V gene, J gene, clone size, D gene. The D gene is left open where the match is weak. Clone size is not always given. Where it is, it says once, few, many or a class for expanded clones.

CDR3aa: CASRDSLTEAFF; v_gene: TRBV2; j_gene: TRBJ1-1; abundance: -; d_gene: -
CDR3aa: CASKGQGAEAFF; v_gene: TRBV4-3; j_gene: TRBJ1-1; abundance: -; d_gene: TRBD1
CDR3aa: CASSLGSVNYGYTF; v_gene: TRBV7-2; j_gene: TRBJ1-2; abundance: -; d_gene: -
CDR3aa: CASSIDRATNEKLFF; v_gene: TRBV7-2; j_gene: TRBJ1-4; abundance: -; d_gene: TRBD1
CDR3aa: CASSQDGLNQPQHF; v_gene: TRBV4-2; j_gene: TRBJ1-5; abundance: -; d_gene: -
CDR3aa: CASSLRDRLTSPLHF; v_gene: TRBV11-2; j_gene: TRBJ1-6; abundance: -; d_gene: TRBD1
CDR3aa: CASSYLGDLTQETQYF; v_gene: TRBV6-5; j_gene: TRBJ2-5; abundance: -; d_gene: -
CDR3aa: CASSVGDRGFSGTYEQYF; v_gene: TRBV9; j_gene: TRBJ2-7; abundance: -; d_gene: TRBD1
CDR3aa: CAWSVARNGNTIYF; v_gene: TRBV30; j_gene: TRBJ1-3; abundance: -; d_gene: -
CDR3aa: CASSLGYRYEQYF; v_gene: TRBV7-2; j_gene: TRBJ2-7; abundance: -; d_gene: -
CDR3aa: CASSLGASGGSMGEQFF; v_gene: TRBV7-7; j_gene: TRBJ2-1; abundance: -; d_gene: TRBD2
CDR3aa: CASSLERGAKIYGYTF; v_gene: TRBV5-1; j_gene: TRBJ1-2; abundance: -; d_gene: -
CDR3aa: CASSPPTDSGNTIYF; v_gene: TRBV28; j_gene: TRBJ1-3; abundance: -; d_gene: -
CDR3aa: CASSLLGLAGKTDTQYF; v_gene: TRBV7-2; j_gene: TRBJ2-3; abundance: -; d_gene: TRBD2
CDR3aa: CASSEGGELSYEQYF; v_gene: TRBV2; j_gene: TRBJ2-7; abundance: -; d_gene: -
CDR3aa: CASSQALGQGREQYF; v_gene: TRBV4-3; j_gene: TRBJ2-7; abundance: -; d_gene: TRBD1
CDR3aa: CASSYWETQYF; v_gene: TRBV28; j_gene: TRBJ2-5; abundance: -; d_gene: -
CDR3aa: CASSPRPSGGDYNEQFF; v_gene: TRBV18; j_gene: TRBJ2-1; abundance: -; d_gene: TRBD2
CDR3aa: CASSQVLRRVGPSGANVLTF; v_gene: TRBV4-1; j_gene: TRBJ2-6; abundance: -; d_gene: -
CDR3aa: CAISRAGSDNEQFF; v_gene: TRBV10-3; j_gene: TRBJ2-1; abundance: -; d_gene: -
CDR3aa: CASTLQGGHTDTQYF; v_gene: TRBV19; j_gene: TRBJ2-3; abundance: -; d_gene: -
CDR3aa: CASSVDGGRRDTQYF; v_gene: TRBV9; j_gene: TRBJ2-3; abundance: -; d_gene: -
CDR3aa: CASSLQGGGYGYTF; v_gene: TRBV5-1; j_gene: TRBJ1-2; abundance: once; d_gene: TRBD1
CDR3aa: CASGLFSSYNSPLHF; v_gene: TRBV12-5; j_gene: TRBJ1-6; abundance: -; d_gene: -
CDR3aa: CSGAASRGNTIYF; v_gene: TRBV29-1; j_gene: TRBJ1-3; abundance: -; d_gene: -
CDR3aa: CASSHKGARKLFF; v_gene: TRBV27; j_gene: TRBJ1-4; abundance: few; d_gene: -
CDR3aa: CASSSDIAAF; v_gene: TRBV5-1; j_gene: TRBJ2-6; abundance: few; d_gene: -
CDR3aa: CASSLAVNEKLFF; v_gene: TRBV5-7; j_gene: TRBJ1-4; abundance: -; d_gene: -
CDR3aa: CASSLEVTGYEQYF; v_gene: TRBV5-1; j_gene: TRBJ2-7; abundance: once; d_gene: -
CDR3aa: CASSLSGLGQPQHF; v_gene: TRBV5-1; j_gene: TRBJ1-5; abundance: -; d_gene: -
CDR3aa: CASSLAPDVGPQHF; v_gene: TRBV27; j_gene: TRBJ1-5; abundance: -; d_gene: -
CDR3aa: CASSLEGAGSVSQYF; v_gene: TRBV7-9; j_gene: TRBJ2-5; abundance: -; d_gene: TRBD1
CDR3aa: CASSMMGLTGELFF; v_gene: TRBV19; j_gene: TRBJ2-2; abundance: -; d_gene: -
CDR3aa: CASSFTSGRLNEQFF; v_gene: TRBV7-9; j_gene: TRBJ2-1; abundance: few; d_gene: TRBD2
CDR3aa: CASSNSNQPQHF; v_gene: TRBV7-9; j_gene: TRBJ1-5; abundance: -; d_gene: -
CDR3aa: CAIRGEDTLRNEQYF; v_gene: TRBV10-3; j_gene: TRBJ2-7; abundance: -; d_gene: -
CDR3aa: CASSQGTLRDTEAFF; v_gene: TRBV4-1; j_gene: TRBJ1-1; abundance: -; d_gene: -
CDR3aa: CASSVQGTNYGYTF; v_gene: TRBV13; j_gene: TRBJ1-2; abundance: -; d_gene: -
CDR3aa: CASRRGRASYEQYF; v_gene: TRBV27; j_gene: TRBJ2-7; abundance: -; d_gene: TRBD2
CDR3aa: CASYVAGEGNEQFF; v_gene: TRBV5-1; j_gene: TRBJ2-1; abundance: -; d_gene: TRBD2
CDR3aa: CACSDMNTEAFF; v_gene: TRBV30; j_gene: TRBJ1-1; abundance: few; d_gene: -